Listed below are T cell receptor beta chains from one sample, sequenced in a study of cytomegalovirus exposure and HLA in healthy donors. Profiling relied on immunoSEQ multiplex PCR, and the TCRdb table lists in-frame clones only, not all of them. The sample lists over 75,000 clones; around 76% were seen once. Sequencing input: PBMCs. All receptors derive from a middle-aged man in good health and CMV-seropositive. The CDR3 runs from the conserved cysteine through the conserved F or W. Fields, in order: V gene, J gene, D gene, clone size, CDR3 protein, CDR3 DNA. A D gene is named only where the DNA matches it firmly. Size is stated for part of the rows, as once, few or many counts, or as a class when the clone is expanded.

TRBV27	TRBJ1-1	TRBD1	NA	CASSGQEVNTEAFF	TGTGCCAGCAGTGGACAGGAAGTTAACACTGAAGCTTTCTTT
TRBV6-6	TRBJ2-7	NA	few	CASSYSRESYEQYF	TGTGCCAGCAGTTACTCCCGAGAGAGCTACGAGCAGTACTTC
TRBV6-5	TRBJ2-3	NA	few	CASSIRDSRTDTQYF	TGTGCCAGCAGTATCCGGGACTCGCGCACAGATACGCAGTATTTT
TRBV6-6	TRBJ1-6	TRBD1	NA	CASRYGQGATSPLHF	TGTGCCAGCAGATATGGACAGGGGGCTACTTCACCCCTCCACTTT
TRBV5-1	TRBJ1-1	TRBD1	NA	CASSSSPDRGEAFF	TGCGCCAGCAGCTCCTCCCCGGACAGGGGAGAAGCTTTCTTT
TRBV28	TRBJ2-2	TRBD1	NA	CASSSTGTGTTGELFF	TGTGCCAGCAGTTCCACCGGGACAGGGACCACCGGGGAGCTGTTTTTT
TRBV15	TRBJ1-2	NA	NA	CATSSGGQNYGYTF	TGTGCCACCAGCAGTGGAGGACAGAACTATGGCTACACCTTC
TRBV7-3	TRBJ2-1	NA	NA	CASSLGGAIYNEQFF	TGTGCCAGCAGCTTGGGGGGGGCGATATACAATGAGCAGTTCTTC
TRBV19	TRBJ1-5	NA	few	CASGPGGNQPQHF	TGTGCCAGTGGCCCCGGGGGAAATCAGCCCCAGCATTTT
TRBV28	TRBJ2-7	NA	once	CASSLEGHYEQYF	TGTGCCAGCAGTTTAGAGGGACATTACGAGCAGTACTTC
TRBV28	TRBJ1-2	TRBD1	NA	CASSFDRAFYGYTF	TGTGCCAGCAGTTTCGACAGGGCTTTCTATGGCTACACCTTC
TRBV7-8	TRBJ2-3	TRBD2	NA	CASSLRLAGGRNTQYF	TGTGCCAGCAGCTTACGACTAGCGGGAGGGCGGAATACGCAGTATTTT
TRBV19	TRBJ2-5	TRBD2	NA	CASSIRTSGKEQYF	TGTGCCAGTAGTATTCGGACTAGCGGGAAGGAGCAGTACTTC
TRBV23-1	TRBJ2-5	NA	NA	CASSQSGTLETQYF	TGCGCCAGCAGTCAATCGGGGACATTGGAGACCCAGTACTTC
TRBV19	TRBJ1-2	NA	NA	CASSMVVNYGYTF	TGTGCCAGTAGTATGGTAGTGAACTATGGCTACACCTTC
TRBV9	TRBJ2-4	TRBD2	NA	CASSVGSSGGAGIQYF	TGTGCCAGCAGCGTAGGCTCTAGCGGGGGGGCAGGCATTCAGTACTTC
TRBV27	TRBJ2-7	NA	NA	CASGSTVSYEQYF	TGTGCCAGCGGGTCTACCGTTAGCTACGAGCAGTACTTC
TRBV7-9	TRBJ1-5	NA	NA	CASSSTGSRNQPQHF	TGTGCCAGCAGCTCGACCGGGAGCCGCAATCAGCCCCAGCATTTT
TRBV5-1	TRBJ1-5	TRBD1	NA	CASIWGQLFPAPYQPQHF	TGCGCCAGCATTTGGGGACAGTTATTCCCGGCCCCGTATCAGCCCCAGCATTTT
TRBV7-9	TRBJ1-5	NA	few	CASIGGQEDQPQHF	TGTGCCAGCATCGGGGGGCAGGAGGATCAGCCCCAGCATTTT
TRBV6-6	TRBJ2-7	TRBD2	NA	CASSPGTSALYEQYF	TGTGCCAGCAGTCCCGGGACTAGCGCCCTCTACGAGCAGTACTTC
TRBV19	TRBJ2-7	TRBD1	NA	CASSTGRTGADEQYF	TGTGCCAGTAGTACCGGTAGGACAGGGGCAGACGAGCAGTACTTC
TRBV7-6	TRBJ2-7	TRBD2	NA	CASSPWEGPYEQYF	TGTGCCAGCAGCCCTTGGGAGGGCCCTTACGAGCAGTACTTC
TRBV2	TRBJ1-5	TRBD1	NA	CASSATGGDQPQHF	TGTGCCAGCAGTGCGACAGGGGGGGATCAGCCCCAGCATTTT
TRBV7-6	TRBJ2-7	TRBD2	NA	CASSLAPSGGNYEQYF	TGTGCCAGCAGCTTAGCGCCTAGCGGGGGAAACTACGAGCAGTACTTC
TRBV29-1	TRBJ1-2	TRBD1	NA	CSSGNRGEFGYTF	TGCAGCAGTGGGAACAGGGGGGAGTTTGGCTACACCTTC
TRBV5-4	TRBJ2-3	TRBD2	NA	CASSLGLAVRTDTQYF	TGTGCCAGCAGCTTAGGACTAGCCGTGCGCACAGATACGCAGTATTTT
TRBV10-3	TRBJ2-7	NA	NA	CAISESQAYEQYF	TGTGCCATCAGTGAGAGCCAGGCCTACGAGCAGTACTTC
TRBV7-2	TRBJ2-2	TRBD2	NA	CASRGLASTGELFF	TGTGCCAGCAGGGGACTAGCTTCAACCGGGGAGCTGTTTTTT
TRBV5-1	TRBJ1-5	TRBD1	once	CASSKGQGNQPQHF	TGCGCCAGCAGCAAAGGACAGGGCAATCAGCCCCAGCATTTT
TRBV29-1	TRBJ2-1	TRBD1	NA	CSVATGTGAIEQFF	TGCAGCGTTGCCACCGGGACAGGGGCTATTGAGCAGTTCTTC
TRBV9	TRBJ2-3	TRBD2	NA	CASSPRTSGRRVGDTQYF	TGTGCCAGCAGCCCCCGGACTAGCGGGAGGAGGGTGGGAGATACGCAGTATTTT
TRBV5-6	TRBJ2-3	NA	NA	CASSLHQGWTDTQYF	TGTGCCAGCAGCTTGCATCAGGGTTGGACAGATACGCAGTATTTT
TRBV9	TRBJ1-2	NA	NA	CASSGWTATRDYGYTF	TGTGCCAGCAGCGGTTGGACAGCCACACGGGACTATGGCTACACCTTC
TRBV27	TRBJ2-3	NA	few	CASSLGWGRVAQGTDTQYF	TGTGCCAGCAGTTTAGGGTGGGGTCGGGTAGCGCAAGGCACAGATACGCAGTATTTT
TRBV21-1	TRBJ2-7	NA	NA	CASSPPGLASEQYF	TGTGCCAGCAGCCCACCGGGACTAGCGTCCGAGCAGTACTTC
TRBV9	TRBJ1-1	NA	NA	CASSVRQMNTEAFF	TGTGCCAGCAGCGTACGACAGATGAACACTGAAGCTTTCTTT
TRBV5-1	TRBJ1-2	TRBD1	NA	CASSLRQGDGYTF	TGCGCCAGCAGCTTACGACAGGGGGATGGCTACACCTTC
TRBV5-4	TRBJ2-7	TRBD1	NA	CASSWGQGTTYEQYF	TGTGCCAGCAGCTGGGGACAGGGAACGACCTACGAGCAGTACTTC
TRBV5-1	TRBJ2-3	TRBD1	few	CASSFGQVADTQYF	TGCGCCAGCAGCTTTGGACAGGTTGCCGATACGCAGTATTTT
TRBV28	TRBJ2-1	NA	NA	CASSLTEGYNEQFF	TGTGCCAGCAGTTTAACGGAGGGCTACAATGAGCAGTTCTTC
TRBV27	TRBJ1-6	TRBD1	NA	CASSLDRAGSPLHF	TGTGCCAGCAGTCTGGACAGGGCCGGGTCACCCCTCCACTTT
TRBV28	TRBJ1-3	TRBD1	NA	CASSSGEGQAFTIYF	TGTGCCAGCAGCTCTGGTGAGGGACAGGCCTTCACCATATATTTT
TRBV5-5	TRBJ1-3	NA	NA	CASSLAGAQENTIYF	TGTGCCAGCAGCTTGGCAGGGGCGCAGGAAAACACCATATATTTT
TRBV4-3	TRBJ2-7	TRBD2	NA	CASSYGLAGIYEQYF	TGCGCCAGCAGCTACGGACTAGCGGGGATCTACGAGCAGTACTTC
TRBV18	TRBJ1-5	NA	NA	CASSPPGMRNQPQHF	TGTGCCAGCTCACCACCGGGCATGCGCAATCAGCCCCAGCATTTT
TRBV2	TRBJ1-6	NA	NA	CASNRVDSPLHF	TGTGCCAGCAACAGGGTTGATTCACCCCTCCACTTT
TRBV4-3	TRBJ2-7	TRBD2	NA	CASSRELANYEQYF	TGCGCCAGCAGCCGGGAACTAGCGAACTACGAGCAGTACTTC
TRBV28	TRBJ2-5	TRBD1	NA	CASKHLGQGGQETQYF	TGTGCCAGCAAGCACCTGGGACAGGGGGGGCAAGAGACCCAGTACTTC
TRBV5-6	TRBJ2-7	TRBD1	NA	CASSFGGWGQGTYEQYF	TGTGCCAGCAGCTTCGGGGGGTGGGGACAGGGGACCTACGAGCAGTACTTC
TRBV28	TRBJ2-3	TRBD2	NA	CASSLWGGRADTQYF	TGTGCCAGCAGTTTATGGGGTGGGAGGGCAGATACGCAGTATTTT
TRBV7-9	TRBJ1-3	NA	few	CASSSGHVSGNTIYF	TGTGCCAGCAGCTCAGGACACGTCTCTGGAAACACCATATATTTT
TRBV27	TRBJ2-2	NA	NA	CASSLPSTAPGTGELFF	TGTGCCAGCAGCCTACCGTCGACCGCCCCGGGAACCGGGGAGCTGTTTTTT
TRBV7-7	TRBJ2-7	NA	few	CASSSSPIYEQYF	TGTGCTAGCAGCTCTAGCCCGATCTACGAGCAGTACTTC
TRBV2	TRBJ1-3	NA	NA	CASSTGQLSGNTIYF	TGTGCCAGCAGCACCGGACAGCTCTCTGGAAACACCATATATTTT
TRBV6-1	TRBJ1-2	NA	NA	CASSEVGGANYGYTF	TGTGCCAGCAGTGAAGTGGGGGGAGCTAACTATGGCTACACCTTC
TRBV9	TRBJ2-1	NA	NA	CASSVWDSGSYNEQFF	TGTGCCAGCAGCGTTTGGGACTCTGGCTCCTACAATGAGCAGTTCTTC
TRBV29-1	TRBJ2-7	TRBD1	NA	CSVEGGDREKQYF	TGCAGCGTTGAAGGCGGGGACAGGGAGAAGCAGTACTTC
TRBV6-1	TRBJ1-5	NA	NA	CASSEAPRGNQPQHF	TGTGCCAGCAGTGAAGCGCCCCGGGGTAATCAGCCCCAGCATTTT
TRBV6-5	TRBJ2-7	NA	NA	CASSYPGQPYEQYF	TGTGCCAGCAGTTATCCAGGACAGCCTTACGAGCAGTACTTC